The 27 T cell receptor beta chains below come from one sample, sequenced in a study of control samples from healthy donors and cancer patients. The protocol was immunoSEQ multiplex PCR, while the TCRdb copy is restricted to in-frame clones and leaves out a portion. The repertoire holds about 250,000 clones, with around 80% as singletons. Sequencing was performed on PBMCs. These receptor sequences come from a woman aged 60-75 years with lung cancer.

The genes are TRBV10-2 and TRBJ2-2, with 13 bases lining up with TRBD2. The V and J ends lost 5 bases and 6 bases, in that order; junction bases with no gene match: 3. Per the germline V gene, CDR1 is WSHSY and CDR2 is SAAADI. The CDR3 has 15 amino acids. The CDR3 nucleotides read TGCGCCAGCAGTTGGACTAGCGGGGGACCCGGGGAGCTGTTTTTT. Amino acids: CASSWTSGGPGELFF.

This clone has just a few counts. The V and J genes are TRBV6-4 and TRBJ2-3; TRBD1 might be the D (5 bases). The germline V gene has CDR1 MRHNA and CDR2 SNTAGT. Trimming removed 3 bases from V and 3 bases from J, with 7 bases in between. The CDR3 is 13 amino acids. The CDR3 region has the DNA TGTGCCAGCAGTGATTACAGGACAGATACGCAGTATTTT. Amino acid sequence: CASSDYRTDTQYF.

The chain uses TRBV5-4 and TRBJ2-7; the D gene is possibly TRBD2 (7 bases). Germline lookup yields CDR1 SGHNT and CDR2 YYREEE (reference sequence). Trimming cost V 4 bases and J 0 bases, with 23 bases left between them. This CDR3 is 18 amino acids long. The CDR3 nucleotides are TGTGCCAGCAGCGCCTGGGGGGGCGGAGGGCAACTCTCCTACGAGCAGTACTTC. It codes for CASSAWGGGGQLSYEQYF.

The rearrangement uses TRBV5-4 and TRBJ2-7; TRBD2 agrees at 7 bases. After removal of 3 bases from V and 5 bases from J, the junction contained 11 bases not matched to a gene. The CDR3 totals 15 residues. Germline lookup yields CDR1 SGHNT and CDR2 YYREEE (reference sequence). The CDR3 DNA is TGTGCCAGCAGCTCGGGCCTGACTAGCTTCGACGAGCAGTACTTC. It codes for CASSSGLTSFDEQYF. The complete variable domain, with remaining parts taken from reference TRBV5-4 and TRBJ2-7, reads ETGVTQSPTHLIKTRGQQVTLRCSSQSGHNTVSWYQQALGQGPQFIFQYYREEENGRGNFPPRFSGLQFPNYSSELNVNALELDDSALYLCASSSGLTSFDEQYFGPGTRLTVT.

The gene calls are TRBV6-5 and TRBJ1-1; D unclear. Trimming stripped 0 bases from V and 1 base from J, with 9 bases between. CDR3 size: 15 residues. Germline CDR1 and CDR2: MNHEY and SVGAGI. Written as DNA, the CDR3 is TGTGCCAGCAGTTACTCGAGGAGATCGAACACTGAAGCTTTCTTT. Translating gives CASSYSRRSNTEAFF.

The chain uses TRBV5-1 and TRBJ2-7; a possible D gene is TRBD2 (5 bases). The CDR3 is 15 residues long. CDR1 and CDR2 from the germline V gene are SGHRS and YFSETQ. Deletions cut 0 bases from V and 6 bases from J, with 16 bases between. Here the CDR3 reads CASSLGGPRSGEQYF. CDR3 DNA sequence: TGCGCCAGCAGCTTGGGAGGGCCCCGATCGGGCGAGCAGTACTTC.

The chain uses TRBV10-1 and TRBJ2-1, with 9 bases that match TRBD2. CDR3 length equals 16 residues. Germline-derived CDR1 and CDR2 are WNHNN and SYGVQD (reference sequence). The trim removed 3 bases at V and 3 bases at J, leaving 6 bases unmatched. The CDR3 region has the DNA TGCGCCAGCAGTGATAGGCGGGGGGGCTTCTACAATGAGCAGTTCTTC. Residues: CASSDRRGGFYNEQFF.

In DNA, the CDR3 is TGCGCCAGCAGCTTGGACCCACAAGCGGGGGGGACGGAGACCCAGTACTTC. It codes for CASSLDPQAGGTETQYF. The J gene is TRBJ2-5, the V gene TRBV5-1, with 10 bases that match TRBD2. Germline V lookup: CDR1 SGHRS, CDR2 YFSETQ. The CDR3 extends over 17 amino acids. Trimming removed 0 bases from V and 5 bases from J; junction bases left unmatched: 10. Based on the CDR3 plus reference TRBV5-1 and TRBJ2-5, the full variable domain is KAGVTQTPRYLIKTRGQQVTLSCSPISGHRSVSWYQQTPGQGLQFLFEYFSETQRNKGNFPGRFSGRQFSNSRSEMNVSTLELGDSALYLCASSLDPQAGGTETQYFGPGTRLLVL.

This chain links TRBV24-1 with TRBJ1-1, with D perhaps matching TRBD1 (5 bases). This CDR3 has 13 amino acids. V lost 8 bases and J lost 3, with 12 bases in between. Germline V gene lookup returns CDR1 KGHDR and CDR2 SFDVKD. The DNA for the CDR3 is TGTGCCACCACCCGCGGGGGAGACACTGAAGCTTTCTTT. It is translated as CATTRGGDTEAFF.

The V and J genes are TRBV20-1 and TRBJ2-7, with D tentatively TRBD2 (6 bases). The CDR3 covers 11 residues. The germline CDR1 and CDR2 sequences are DFQATT and SNEGSKA (reference sequence). The germline V and J ends were trimmed by 6 bases and 4 bases, with 10 bases remaining between them. The CDR3, as DNA: TGCAGTGCCCAGACTAGGTACGAGCAGTACTTC. It is translated as CSAQTRYEQYF.

In this sample, this clone turned up once. This rearrangement joins TRBV5-1 to TRBJ1-6; D uncertain. Trimming pared 1 base from V and 8 bases from J, leaving 7 bases between. The CDR3 contains 13 residues. The germline gives CDR1 SGHRS, CDR2 YFSETQ. The CDR3, as DNA: TGCGCCAGCAGCTTGCAGGCAGATTCACCCCTCCACTTT. As protein: CASSLQADSPLHF.

V and J are TRBV20-1 and TRBJ1-4; D is undetermined. Per the germline V gene, CDR1 is DFQATT and CDR2 is SNEGSKA (reference sequence). CDR3 length: 11 residues. V was pared by 4 bases and J by 7 bases, with 7 bases between. CDR3 sequence (DNA): TGCAGTGCTACTGCCCCTGAAAAACTGTTTTTT. This gives the protein CSATAPEKLFF.

V and J are TRBV9 and TRBJ2-6, with unresolved D. Germline lookup yields CDR1 SGDLS and CDR2 YYNGEE. This CDR3 has 15 residues. V was clipped by 1 base and J by 1 base, with 6 bases between them. The CDR3 reads CASSVSGSGANVLTF. In DNA, the CDR3 is TGTGCCAGCAGCGTATCCGGGTCTGGGGCCAACGTCCTGACTTTC.

The gene calls are TRBV19 and TRBJ2-6; TRBD1 aligns across 7 bases. The CDR3 spans 17 residues. Germline values: CDR1 LNHDA, CDR2 SQIVND (reference sequence). After removal of 3 bases from V and 0 bases from J, the junction contained 5 bases not matched to a gene. This chain's CDR3 is CASSIGRGISGANVLTF. DNA of the CDR3: TGTGCCAGTAGTATTGGCAGGGGGATCTCTGGGGCCAACGTCCTGACTTTC.

The gene calls are TRBV16 and TRBJ1-1, with D tentatively TRBD1 (6 bases). This CDR3 comprises 15 residues. From germline, CDR1 is KGHSY and CDR2 FQNENV. Between the trimmed V and J ends, which lost 0 bases and 1 base, there was a span of 9 bases. The CDR3, as DNA: TGTGCCAGCAGCCAATCCACAGGGTGGAACACTGAAGCTTTCTTT. Its protein is CASSQSTGWNTEAFF.

The V and J genes are TRBV9 and TRBJ1-1; no firm D call. CDR3 size: 13 residues. V was cut by 0 bases and J by 4 bases, with 7 bases left in between. CDR1 is SGDLS and CDR2 is YYNGEE in the germline V gene. This chain's CDR3 is CASSVVPATEAFF. DNA for the CDR3: TGTGCCAGCAGCGTAGTTCCTGCCACTGAAGCTTTCTTT.

V is TRBV28 and J is TRBJ2-1; D might be TRBD2 (6 bases). The CDR3 totals 15 residues. Germline V gives CDR1 MDHEN, CDR2 SYDVKM. Trimming stripped 6 bases from V and 2 bases from J, with 14 bases between. CDR3 residues: CASSPAGRPYNEQFF. The DNA for the CDR3 is TGTGCCAGCAGCCCGGCAGGGAGGCCCTACAATGAGCAGTTCTTC.

The chain combines TRBV24-1 with TRBJ2-2; 10 bases align to TRBD2. Losses at the gene ends were 4 bases for V and 5 bases for J; bases not matched to a gene: 0. Germline V gene sequence: CDR1 KGHDR, CDR2 SFDVKD. This CDR3 comprises 14 residues. The CDR3 DNA reads as TGTGCCACCAGTGAGACTAGCGGGACCGGGGAGCTGTTTTTT. Its translation is CATSETSGTGELFF.

J is TRBJ2-1 and V is TRBV11-3; 8 bases are a match to TRBD2. V was pared by 4 bases and J by 2 bases, with 4 bases of the junction left unmatched. The CDR3 has 15 amino acids. Germline assignment: CDR1 SGHNT and CDR2 YENEEA. DNA for the CDR3: TGTGCCAGCAGCTCGGGCGGGGGGACCTACAATGAGCAGTTCTTC. It is translated as CASSSGGGTYNEQFF.

The chain is built from TRBV7-5 and TRBJ1-6. TRBV7-5 is annotated as a pseudogene. The CDR3 is 18 residues long. The DNA of the CDR3 is TGTGTCAGAAGCCCCCGTGGGTGCCCCGTTCGACTTAATTCACCCCTCCACTTT. Amino acids: CVRSPRGCPVRLNSPLHF.

The chain joins TRBV5-4 to TRBJ1-2; no clear D. Looked up from germline, CDR1 is SGHNT and CDR2 is YYREEE (reference sequence). This CDR3 is built from 13 residues. With 3 bases removed from V and 2 bases from J, the gap between germline ends came to 8 bases. The CDR3 DNA sequence: TGTGCCAGCAGCTCTACAGTAAACTATGGCTACACCTTC. Protein product: CASSSTVNYGYTF. Variable domain in full (rest from reference TRBV5-4 and TRBJ1-2): ETGVTQSPTHLIKTRGQQVTLRCSSQSGHNTVSWYQQALGQGPQFIFQYYREEENGRGNFPPRFSGLQFPNYSSELNVNALELDDSALYLCASSSTVNYGYTFGSGTRLTVV.

This rearrangement joins TRBV5-4 to TRBJ2-2; possible D gene TRBD1, 5 bases. The germline V gene encodes CDR1 SGHNT and CDR2 YYREEE (reference sequence). Trimming left V 0 bases short and J 7 bases short, with 7 bases between. The CDR3 spans 13 residues. The CDR3 here is CASSLGGGGELFF. As DNA, the CDR3 is TGTGCCAGCAGCTTGGGGGGCGGCGGGGAGCTGTTTTTT. The full variable domain, in which reference TRBV5-4 and TRBJ2-2 provide the parts outside the CDR3, is ETGVTQSPTHLIKTRGQQVTLRCSSQSGHNTVSWYQQALGQGPQFIFQYYREEENGRGNFPPRFSGLQFPNYSSELNVNALELDDSALYLCASSLGGGGELFFGEGSRLTVL.

In DNA, the CDR3 is TGCGCCAGCAGCCTTCCTTCCTACGAGCAGTACTTC. As protein: CASSLPSYEQYF. The chain recombines TRBV5-1 with TRBJ2-7; no reliable D call. The V gene lost 4 bases and the J gene lost 1 base, with 6 bases spanning the gap. Germline values: CDR1 SGHRS, CDR2 YFSETQ. This CDR3 has 12 residues.

The sample holds a few counts of this clone. This CDR3 is also generated by other DNA sequences in the sample. The CDR3 is CASSLQGYEQYF. CDR3 in DNA: TGTGCCAGCAGTCTACAGGGGTACGAGCAGTACTTC. The genes are TRBV28 and TRBJ2-7; 7 bases are shared with TRBD1. CDR1 and CDR2 from the germline V gene are MDHEN and SYDVKM. This CDR3 contains 12 residues. V dropped 5 bases and J dropped 4; count of bases not matched to a gene: 2.

This chain connects TRBV5-1 to TRBJ2-1, with 8 bases lining up with TRBD2. The CDR3 extends over 15 amino acids. V was pared by 4 bases and J by 4 bases, with 7 bases of the junction left unmatched. Germline V gives CDR1 SGHRS, CDR2 YFSETQ. The CDR3 nucleotides read TGCGCCAGCAGCGAAGCGGGGGCCGTATACAATGAGCAGTTCTTC. Protein: CASSEAGAVYNEQFF. The variable domain in full, completed from reference TRBV5-1 and TRBJ2-1, reads KAGVTQTPRYLIKTRGQQVTLSCSPISGHRSVSWYQQTPGQGLQFLFEYFSETQRNKGNFPGRFSGRQFSNSRSEMNVSTLELGDSALYLCASSEAGAVYNEQFFGPGTRLTVL.

This clone was seen only once. The chain joins TRBV14 to TRBJ1-1; D gene uncertain. Germline V gives CDR1 SGHDN, CDR2 FVKESK. The CDR3 length is 14 residues. V lost 1 base and J 5 bases, leaving 11 bases between the germline ends. DNA for the CDR3: TGTGCCAGCAGCCAAGTTACCGTGGATACTGAAGCTTTCTTT. Translated, it gives CASSQVTVDTEAFF.

This chain joins TRBV7-2 and TRBJ2-1, with 15 bases aligning to TRBD2. The junction had 0 bases not matched to a gene; V was cut back by 3 bases and J by 9 bases. The CDR3 has 14 amino acids. Looked up from germline, CDR1 is SGHTA and CDR2 is FQGNSA. The DNA of the CDR3 is TGTGCCAGCAGCTTGGGACTAGCGGGAGGTGAGCAGTTCTTC. This gives the protein CASSLGLAGGEQFF.